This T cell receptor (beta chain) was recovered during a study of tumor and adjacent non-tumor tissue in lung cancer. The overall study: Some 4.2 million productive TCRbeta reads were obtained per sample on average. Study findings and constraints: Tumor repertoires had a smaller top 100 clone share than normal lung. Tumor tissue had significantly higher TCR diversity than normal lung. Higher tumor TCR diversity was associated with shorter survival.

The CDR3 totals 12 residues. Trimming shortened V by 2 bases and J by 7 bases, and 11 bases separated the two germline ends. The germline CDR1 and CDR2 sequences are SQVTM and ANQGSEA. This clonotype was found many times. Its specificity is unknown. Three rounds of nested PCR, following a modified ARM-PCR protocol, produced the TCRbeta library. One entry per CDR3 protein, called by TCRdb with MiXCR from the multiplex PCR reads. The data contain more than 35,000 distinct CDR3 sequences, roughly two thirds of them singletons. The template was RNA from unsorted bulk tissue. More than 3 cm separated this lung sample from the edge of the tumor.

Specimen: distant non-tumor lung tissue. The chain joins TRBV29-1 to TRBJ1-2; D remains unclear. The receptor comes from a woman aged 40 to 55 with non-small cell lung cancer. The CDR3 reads CSVEIDLVGYTF. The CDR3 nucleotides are TGCAGCGTTGAAATCGACTTGGTTGGCTACACCTTC.